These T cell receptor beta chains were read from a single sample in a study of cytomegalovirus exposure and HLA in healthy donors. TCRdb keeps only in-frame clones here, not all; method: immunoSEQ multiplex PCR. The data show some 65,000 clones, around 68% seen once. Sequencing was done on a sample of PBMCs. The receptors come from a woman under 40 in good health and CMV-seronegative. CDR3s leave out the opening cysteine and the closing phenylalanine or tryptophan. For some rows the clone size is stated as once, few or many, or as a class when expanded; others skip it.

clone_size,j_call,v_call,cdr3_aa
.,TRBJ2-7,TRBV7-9,ASSLSGGGDEQY
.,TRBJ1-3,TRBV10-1,ASSESTGGNTIY
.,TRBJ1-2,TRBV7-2,ASSLEWAGYGYT
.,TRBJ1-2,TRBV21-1,ASSKEDRGYNNYGYT
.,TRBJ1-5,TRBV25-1,ASSLGGQPQH
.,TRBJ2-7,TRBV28,ASSSAGTGGNEQY
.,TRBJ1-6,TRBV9,ASTRGGGAPDSPLH
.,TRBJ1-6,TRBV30,AWSVQGGYSPLH
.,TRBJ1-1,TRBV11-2,ASSFNPPGEAF
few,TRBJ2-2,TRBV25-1,ASSVPRGQGITGELF
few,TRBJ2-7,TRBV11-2,ASSLEMTGGAYEQY